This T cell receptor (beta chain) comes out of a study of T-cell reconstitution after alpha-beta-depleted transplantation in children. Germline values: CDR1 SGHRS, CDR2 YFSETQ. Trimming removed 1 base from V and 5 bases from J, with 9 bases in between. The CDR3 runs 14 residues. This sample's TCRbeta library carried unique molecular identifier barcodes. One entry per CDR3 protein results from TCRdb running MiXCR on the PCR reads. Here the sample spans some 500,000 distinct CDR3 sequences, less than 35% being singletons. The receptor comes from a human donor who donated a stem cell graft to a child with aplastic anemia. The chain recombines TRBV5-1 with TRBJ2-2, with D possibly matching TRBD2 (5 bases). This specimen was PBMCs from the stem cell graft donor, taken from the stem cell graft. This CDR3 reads CASSLSSLTGELFF. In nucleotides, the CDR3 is TGCGCCAGCAGCTTGTCTAGCTTGACCGGGGAGCTGTTTTTT.